This T cell receptor beta chain was captured by sequencing in a study of T cell changes during pregnancy in multiple sclerosis. Using immunoSEQ multiplex PCR, the repertoire was profiled, and TCRdb retains in-frame clones only, with some absent. In the table there are tens of thousands of clones, around 93% of which are singletons. Germline V gene data show CDR1 as GTSNPN and CDR2 as SVGIG (reference sequence). J gave up 8 bases and V 1 base, and 4 bases lay outside the gene matches. This CDR3 has 12 residues. The receptor was derived from a female donor with multiple sclerosis, enrolled in a pregnancy study. Sequenced material: CD4+ T cells from peripheral blood mononuclear cells, taken after pregnancy. The chain employs TRBV30 and TRBJ1-1; 7 bases align to TRBD1. The DNA for the CDR3 is TGTGCCTGGAGTGAAACAGGGGTGGAAGCTTTCTTT. It specifies CAWSETGVEAFF.